This T cell receptor beta chain was recovered during a study of blood T cell repertoires in COVID-19. Study as a whole: Samples taken during acute and convalescent COVID-19 were collected in the United States, Italy and Spain. T cells, B-cell-depleted T cells, or PBMCs provided the cDNA or gDNA that served as material.

Germline loops: CDR1 SGHNT, CDR2 YYREEE (reference sequence). Germline trimming cut 1 base from V and 2 bases from J; bases unmatched to any gene: 2. The CDR3 totals 15 residues. In the study's own analysis: Amplifying reference gene primers gave estimates of nucleated cell counts. Profiling relied on immunoSEQ multiplex PCR, and the TCRdb table lists in-frame clones only, not all of them. V, J and clone size are taken as reported in that table, and D and trimming were inferred from the DNA itself. The sample contains some 89,000 clones, 90% of which appear only once. This clone was seen a single time.

The sequence derives from a man in his 60s with acute or convalescent COVID-19. The sample comprised peripheral blood. J is TRBJ2-5 and V is TRBV5-4; 10 nucleotides align to TRBD2. CDR3 sequence: CASSLTSGAQETQYF. The CDR3 bases are TGTGCCAGCAGCTTGACTAGCGGGGCACAAGAGACCCAGTACTTC.